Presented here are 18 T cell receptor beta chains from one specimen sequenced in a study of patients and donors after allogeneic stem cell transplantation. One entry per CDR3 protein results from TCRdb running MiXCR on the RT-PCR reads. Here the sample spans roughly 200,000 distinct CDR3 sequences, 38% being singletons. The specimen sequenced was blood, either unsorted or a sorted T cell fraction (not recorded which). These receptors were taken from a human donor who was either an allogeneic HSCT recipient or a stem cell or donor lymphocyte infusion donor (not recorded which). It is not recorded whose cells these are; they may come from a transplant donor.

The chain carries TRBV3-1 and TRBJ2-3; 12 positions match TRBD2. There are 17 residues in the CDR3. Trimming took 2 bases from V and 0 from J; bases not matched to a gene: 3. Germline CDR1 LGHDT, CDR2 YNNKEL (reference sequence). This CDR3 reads CASSQLAGGASTDTQYF. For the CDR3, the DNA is TGTGCCAGCAGCCAACTAGCGGGGGGGGCTAGCACAGATACGCAGTATTTT.

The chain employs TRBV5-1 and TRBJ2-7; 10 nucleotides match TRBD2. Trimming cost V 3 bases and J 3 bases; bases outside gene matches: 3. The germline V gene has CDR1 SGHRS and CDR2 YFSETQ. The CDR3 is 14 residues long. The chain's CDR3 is CASSSGTSDYEQYF. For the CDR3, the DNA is TGCGCCAGCAGCTCCGGGACTAGCGACTACGAGCAGTACTTC.

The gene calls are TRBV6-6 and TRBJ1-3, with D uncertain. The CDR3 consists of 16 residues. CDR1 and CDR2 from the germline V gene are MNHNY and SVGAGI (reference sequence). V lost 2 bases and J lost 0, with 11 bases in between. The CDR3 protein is CASSYRETDSGNTIYF. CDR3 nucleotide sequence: TGTGCCAGCAGTTACAGGGAAACGGACTCTGGAAACACCATATATTTT.

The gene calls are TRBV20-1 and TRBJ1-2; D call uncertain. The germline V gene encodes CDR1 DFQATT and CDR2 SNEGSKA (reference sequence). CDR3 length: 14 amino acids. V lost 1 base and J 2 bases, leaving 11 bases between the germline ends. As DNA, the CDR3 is TGCAGTGCTAGAGGGTCCGACGGCAACTATGGCTACACCTTC. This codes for CSARGSDGNYGYTF.

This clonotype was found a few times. Written as DNA, the CDR3 is TGTGCCAGCAGTCCTGCGGGGGCGCAAGAGACCCAGTACTTC. Protein: CASSPAGAQETQYF. The chain couples TRBV12-3 or TRBV12-4 to TRBJ2-5; D is possibly TRBD2 (7 bases). The CDR3 consists of 14 residues. V gave up 5 bases and J gave up 2 bases, with 12 bases separating them.

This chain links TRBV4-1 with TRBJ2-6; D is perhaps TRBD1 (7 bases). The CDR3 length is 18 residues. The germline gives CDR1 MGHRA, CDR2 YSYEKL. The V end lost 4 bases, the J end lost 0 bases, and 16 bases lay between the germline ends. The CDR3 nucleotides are TGCGCCAGCAGCCTATTCAGGGGGGTCCCCTCTGGGGCCAACGTCCTGACTTTC. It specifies CASSLFRGVPSGANVLTF.

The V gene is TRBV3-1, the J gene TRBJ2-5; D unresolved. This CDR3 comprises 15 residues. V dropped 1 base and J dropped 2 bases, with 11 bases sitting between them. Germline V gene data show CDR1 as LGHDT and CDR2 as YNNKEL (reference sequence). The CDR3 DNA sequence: TGTGCCAGCAGCCAAGGCGCAGGCGAACAAGAGACCCAGTACTTC. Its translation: CASSQGAGEQETQYF.

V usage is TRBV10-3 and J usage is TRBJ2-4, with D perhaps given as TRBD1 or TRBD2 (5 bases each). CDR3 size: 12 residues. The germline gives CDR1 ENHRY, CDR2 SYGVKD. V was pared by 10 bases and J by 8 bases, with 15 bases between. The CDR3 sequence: CATSSQGDIQYF. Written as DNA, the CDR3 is TGTGCCACCTCTTCGCAGGGAGACATTCAGTACTTC.

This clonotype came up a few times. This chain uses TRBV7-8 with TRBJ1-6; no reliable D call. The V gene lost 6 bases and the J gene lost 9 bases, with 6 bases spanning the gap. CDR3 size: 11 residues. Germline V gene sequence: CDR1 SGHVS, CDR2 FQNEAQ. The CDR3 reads CASSFSSPLHF. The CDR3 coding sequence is TGTGCCAGCAGTTTTTCTTCACCCCTCCACTTT. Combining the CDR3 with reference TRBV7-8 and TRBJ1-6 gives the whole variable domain GAGVSQSPRYKVAKRGQDVALRCDPISGHVSLFWYQQALGQGPEFLTYFQNEAQLDKSGLPSDRFFAERPEGSVSTLKIQRTQQEDSAVYLCASSFSSPLHFGNGTRLTVT.

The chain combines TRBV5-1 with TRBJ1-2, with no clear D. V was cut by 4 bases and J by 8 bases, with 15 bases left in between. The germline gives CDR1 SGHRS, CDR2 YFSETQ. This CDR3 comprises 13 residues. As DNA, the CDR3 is TGCGCCAGCAGCGCGTCCGAGGCAGCGGGCTACACCTTC. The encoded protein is CASSASEAAGYTF.

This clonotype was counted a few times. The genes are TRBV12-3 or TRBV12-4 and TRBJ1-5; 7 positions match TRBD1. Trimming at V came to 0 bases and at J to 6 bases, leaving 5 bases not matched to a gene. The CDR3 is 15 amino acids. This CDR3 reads CASSLAGGGSQPQHF. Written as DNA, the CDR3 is TGTGCCAGCAGTTTAGCAGGGGGCGGGAGTCAGCCCCAGCATTTT.

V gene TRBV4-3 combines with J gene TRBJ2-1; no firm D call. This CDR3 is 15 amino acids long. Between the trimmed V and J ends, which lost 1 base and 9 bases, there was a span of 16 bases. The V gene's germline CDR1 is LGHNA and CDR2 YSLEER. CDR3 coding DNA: TGCGCCAGCAGCCAAGGCCTATCGGACCCATTTGAGCAGTTCTTC. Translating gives CASSQGLSDPFEQFF.

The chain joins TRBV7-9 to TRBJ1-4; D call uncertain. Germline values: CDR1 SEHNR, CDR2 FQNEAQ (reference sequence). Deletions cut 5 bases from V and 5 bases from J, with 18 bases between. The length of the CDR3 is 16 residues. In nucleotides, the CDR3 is TGTGCCAGCAGCCCCATGGCCTTGGAGGAGAATGAAAAACTGTTTTTT. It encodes CASSPMALEENEKLFF.

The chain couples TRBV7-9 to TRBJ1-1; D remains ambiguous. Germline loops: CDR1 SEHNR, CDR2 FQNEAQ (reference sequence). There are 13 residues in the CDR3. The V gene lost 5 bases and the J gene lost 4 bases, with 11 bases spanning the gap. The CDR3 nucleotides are TGTGCCAGCAGCCTCCGAAGTGTCACTGAAGCTTTCTTT. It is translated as CASSLRSVTEAFF.

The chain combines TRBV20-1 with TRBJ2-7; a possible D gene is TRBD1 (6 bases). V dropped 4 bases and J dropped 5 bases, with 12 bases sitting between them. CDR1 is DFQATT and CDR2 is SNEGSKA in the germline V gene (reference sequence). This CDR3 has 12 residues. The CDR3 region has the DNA TGCAGTGCTACCGGACAGAGGGACGAGCAGTACTTC. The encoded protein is CSATGQRDEQYF.

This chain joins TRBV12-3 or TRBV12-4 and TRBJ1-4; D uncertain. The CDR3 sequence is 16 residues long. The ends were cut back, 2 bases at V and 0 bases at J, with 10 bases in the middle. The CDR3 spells CASSLMVGATNEKLFF. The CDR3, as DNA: TGTGCCAGCAGTTTAATGGTGGGAGCAACTAATGAAAAACTGTTTTTT.

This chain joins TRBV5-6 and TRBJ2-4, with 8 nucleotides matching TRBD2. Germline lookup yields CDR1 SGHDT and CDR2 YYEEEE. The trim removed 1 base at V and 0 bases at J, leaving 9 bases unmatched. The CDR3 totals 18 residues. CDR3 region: CASSLLVSGDVAKNIQYF. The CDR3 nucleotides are TGTGCCAGCAGCTTGCTCGTTAGCGGGGACGTAGCCAAAAACATTCAGTACTTC. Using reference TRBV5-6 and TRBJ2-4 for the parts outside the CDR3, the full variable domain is DAGVTQSPTHLIKTRGQQVTLRCSPKSGHDTVSWYQQALGQGPQFIFQYYEEEERQRGNFPDRFSGHQFPNYSSELNVNALLLGDSALYLCASSLLVSGDVAKNIQYFGAGTRLSVL.

The DNA for the CDR3 is TGTGCCTGGAGTCCGACGGATCTCTATGGCTACACCTTC. Encoded protein: CAWSPTDLYGYTF. The V gene is TRBV30, the J gene TRBJ1-2; D ambiguous. This CDR3 has 13 amino acids. CDR1 GTSNPN and CDR2 SVGIG come from the germline V gene (reference sequence). Trimming left V 2 bases short and J 4 bases short, with 11 bases between.